This T cell receptor (beta chain) was retrieved from a study of blood T cells in healthy people across ages. Primed by a sample-barcoded 5' primer and a J-beta primer mix, a second PCR proceeded for 7 to 11 cycles. In TCRdb, the 5' RACE reads were re-called with MiXCR into one record per CDR3 protein. The sample has around 1,000,000 distinct CDR3 sequences, approximately 25% seen once. General study findings and limits: Diversity estimates from one million T cells were considered underestimates.

This clonotype was observed at least ten times. The antigen is not known. This CDR3 spans 11 amino acids. Per the germline V gene, CDR1 is MDHEN and CDR2 is SYDVKM. V was cut by 3 bases and J by 6 bases, with 3 bases left in between. The same sample was also used in a study of T cells of mothers and their children. As reported in that work: A primer called M1S, used in the second PCR, added sample barcodes and 2-4 random nucleotides. Versus unrelated pairs, overlap was slightly higher in related mother-child pairs, without reaching significance.

This TCR was recovered from a girl aged 2 to 9 in good health. This sequence joins TRBV28 and TRBJ2-1; D gene ambiguous. Sequencing was performed on blood. The CDR3 loop is CASSFFNEQFF. Written as DNA, the CDR3 is TGTGCCAGCAGTTTTTTCAATGAGCAGTTCTTC.